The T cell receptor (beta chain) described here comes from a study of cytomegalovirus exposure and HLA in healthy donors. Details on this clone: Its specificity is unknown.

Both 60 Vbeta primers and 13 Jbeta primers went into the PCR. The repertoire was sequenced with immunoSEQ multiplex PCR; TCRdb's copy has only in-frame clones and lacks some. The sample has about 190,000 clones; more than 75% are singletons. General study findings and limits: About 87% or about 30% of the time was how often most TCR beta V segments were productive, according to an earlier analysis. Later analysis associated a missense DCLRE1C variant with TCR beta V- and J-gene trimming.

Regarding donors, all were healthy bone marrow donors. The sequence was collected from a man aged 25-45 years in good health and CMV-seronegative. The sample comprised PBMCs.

The CDR3 protein is CASSMGSGPSYEQYF. In DNA form, the CDR3 reads TGTGCCAGTAGTATGGGGTCAGGGCCCTCCTACGAGCAGTACTTC. The chain is built from TRBV19 and TRBJ2-7; possible D gene TRBD1, 5 bases. Trimming pared 3 bases from V and 0 bases from J, leaving 12 bases between. The CDR3 covers 15 residues. Germline CDR1 and CDR2: LNHDA and SQIVND (reference sequence).